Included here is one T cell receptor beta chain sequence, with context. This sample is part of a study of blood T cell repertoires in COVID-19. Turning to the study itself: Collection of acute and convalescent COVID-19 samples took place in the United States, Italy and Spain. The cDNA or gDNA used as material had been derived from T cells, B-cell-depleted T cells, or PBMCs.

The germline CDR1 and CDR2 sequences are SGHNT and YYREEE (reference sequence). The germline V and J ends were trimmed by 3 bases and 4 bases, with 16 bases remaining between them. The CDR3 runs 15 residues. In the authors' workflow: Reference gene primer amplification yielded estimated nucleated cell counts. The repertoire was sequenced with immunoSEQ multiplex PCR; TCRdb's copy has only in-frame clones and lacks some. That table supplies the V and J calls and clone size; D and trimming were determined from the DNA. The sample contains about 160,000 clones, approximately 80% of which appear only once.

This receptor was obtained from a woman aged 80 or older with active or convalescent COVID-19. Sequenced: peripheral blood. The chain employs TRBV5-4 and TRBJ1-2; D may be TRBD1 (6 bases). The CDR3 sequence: CASSSVAGDIYGYTF. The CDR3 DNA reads TGTGCCAGCAGCTCAGTGGCAGGGGATATCTATGGCTACACCTTC. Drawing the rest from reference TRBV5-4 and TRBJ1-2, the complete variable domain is ETGVTQSPTHLIKTRGQQVTLRCSSQSGHNTVSWYQQALGQGPQFIFQYYREEENGRGNFPPRFSGLQFPNYSSELNVNALELDDSALYLCASSSVAGDIYGYTFGSGTRLTVV.